Sequencing of this T cell receptor (beta chain) was carried out in a study of cytomegalovirus exposure and HLA in healthy donors (dated by TCRdb to about 2017). Looking at the study overall: According to an earlier analysis of a few hundred of the donors, about 190 million T cells yielded 117 million unique TCR beta sequences and 276 Gb of sequence data. Around 320 gigabases of sequencing data and approximately 84 million unique TCR sequences were included in an early release covering around 650 HLA-typed donors. Because of strong linkage in the cohort, roughly five DR-DQ haplotypes were treated as single units for association and clustering. Besides the first cohort of 500 to 700 subjects, a separate validation cohort made up of about 120 different subjects was used. Every discovery cohort repertoire had been produced on one sequencing platform. HLA typing included class I and class II loci at four-digit resolution. An earlier analysis of a few hundred of the donors applied high-throughput TCR beta sequencing to assess whether each TCR beta V gene segment acted as functional or pseudogenic. The study was designed to test whether signatures of past pathogen exposure could be identified by cataloging public T cell receptors. Among about 400 genotyped donors of the cohort, an average of around 240,000 unique TCR beta nucleotide sequences was sequenced per donor, of which 15% to 20% were non-productive. The T cell repertoires of some 700 subjects were profiled by immunosequencing and related to cytomegalovirus serostatus. In a later genetic analysis, genome-wide SNP genotypes for about 55% of the roughly 670 donors were used, and that subset was treated as a discovery cohort. To study patterns of TCR occurrence, a later analysis re-analyzed previously published TCR beta repertoires from more than 550 donors and added high-resolution HLA genotyping. Among the roughly 430 genotyped donors, approximately 82% belonged to the genetic ancestry cluster associated with self-reported Caucasian donors. Donor age, sex, ethnicity and CMV serostatus were collected together with the repertoire data. To predict cytomegalovirus infection status, the study brought together high-throughput TCR immunosequencing, statistical association of individual TCRs with disease status, and machine learning. The later analysis used no new phenotypic data to find candidate immune exposures, relying instead on TCR beta sequences and their occurrence across donors. The number of typed donors differed by locus: about 620-640 for A, B, C, DRB1 and DQB1; some 500 for DQA1; 606 for DPA1; and some 430 for DPB1. What the authors observed across the whole study: In a later analysis, 16,951 TCR beta sequences were associated with specific HLA alleles at a false discovery rate of 0.05. A further reported finding was that TCR beta sequences accurately predicted the HLA-A and HLA-B alleles for most subjects in the first cohort. In vitro tests confirmed that a few of the cytomegalovirus-associated TCR beta chains recognize cytomegalovirus antigens. Presence/absence analyses assumed roughly uniform sequencing depth across donors, an assumption that may not hold. This cohort had only TCR beta chains sequenced, and the lack of alpha or paired-chain data limited which features could be detected. Strong co-occurrence of HLA alleles, especially DR and DQ, made assigning TCR associations to individual alleles difficult. The only immune exposure information available for the cohort was CMV serostatus. A group of highly shared sequence variants was considered likely to be a technical artifact of the sequencing pipeline. In a later analysis, HLA-associated TCR beta chains showed more clonal expansion and lower generation probabilities than non-associated chains that were equally common. Correlated functional status among segregating V segments might reflect linkage disequilibrium, but an unknown experimental factor could not be ruled out. According to a later analysis, parvovirus B19, influenza, CMV and Epstein-Barr virus appeared linked to several top co-occurrence clusters. The authors suggested that the approach could potentially be extended to other disease states and immunological phenotypes. Because HLA typing was unavailable for some donors at each locus, only the typed subset was used in association tests. Because counts were too low, around 18 rarely observed V segments, including chromosome 9 orphons, were left out of the earlier analysis of about 500 of the donors. The classifier was reported to diagnose cytomegalovirus status with high specificity and sensitivity in both the original and validation cohorts. Because the 87-base-pair reads could not distinguish some IMGT-functional V segments, including TRBV6-2 and TRBV6-3, those segments were excluded. In an earlier analysis of roughly 560 of the donors, most TCR beta V segments were observed in productive rearrangements about 90% or about 30% of the time, broadly matching IMGT annotations. A later analysis found that most CMV-associated TCR beta chains appeared HLA-restricted, with HLA associations seemingly driven largely by CMV exposure. The study gave a list of some 150 TCR beta chains associated with cytomegalovirus. In a later genetic analysis, fewer N-insertions in productive TCRs were reported among donors in an Asian-associated ancestry cluster than the approximately 670-donor mean. An association between a missense DCLRE1C variant and V-gene and J-gene trimming of TCR beta chains was found in a later genetic analysis and replicated in an independent cohort. A later analysis found that TCR association rates varied across HLA loci, with DRB1 alleles showing the most associated TCRs and HLA-C alleles the fewest. Across donors, most TCR sequences were observed very rarely, whereas some public TCRs were present in many individuals.

The cohort comprised hundreds of healthy bone marrow donors. At the time of sampling, every cohort member was nominally healthy, though immune exposures that went unrecorded were likely present. The donor was CMV seropositive and was included in the group of 300 or so seropositive cohort members. Each donor provided a peripheral blood sample, and peripheral blood mononuclear cells were used for TCR beta sequencing. The Qiagen DNeasy Blood Extraction Kit was used to extract genomic DNA from the blood cell samples. Points on this clone: Its antigen target is currently unknown. The record has no base qualities; no much larger clone is one base away.

The library relied on the immunoSEQ multiplex PCR assay. For the multiplex PCR, a mixture combining 60 forward primers for TCR Vbeta segments and 13 reverse primers for TCR Jbeta segments was used. A multiplex PCR assay on genomic DNA amplified the CDR3 region of rearranged TCR beta genes. The Illumina HiSeq System was used to sequence the amplified TCR beta libraries as 87-base-pair reads. The authors' analysis ran thus. In a later analysis, tens of millions of unique TCR beta chains were counted across the roughly 670 repertoires, and roughly 11 million of these chains were shared by at least two donors. Raw reads were error-corrected and collapsed into unique sequences with a nearest-neighbor algorithm that merged closely related sequences to remove PCR and sequencing errors. To assign V, D and J gene segments, CDR3 sequences were aligned to IMGT reference sequences. For a sequence to be retained, a match of at least six nucleotides to both a V gene segment and a J gene segment was required. Rearrangements were classified as productive when the CDR3 lacked stop codons and remained in frame with V and J, and all other rearrangements were classified as non-productive. Following IMGT convention, CDR3 was defined as the stretch from the second conserved V-encoded cysteine up to the conserved J-encoded phenylalanine. Sequences without an unambiguous match to a single V gene segment were excluded from the earlier analysis of approximately 600 of the donors. An earlier analysis of approximately 590 of the donors called V segments functional above 56.7% productive rearrangements and segregating when the between-donor standard deviation exceeded 5%. To diagnose cytomegalovirus status from the catalog of TCR beta chain sequences, a statistical classification framework was built. In a later analysis, V and J genes were assigned by comparing TCR nucleotide sequences against IMGT/GENE-DB human TR gene sequences. Using the TCRdist pipeline, a later analysis assigned CDR3 sequences along with most-parsimonious VDJ recombination scenarios. In a later analysis, every TCR beta chain was defined by the combination of its CDR3 amino acid sequence and its V-gene family, and reads without a unique V-gene family were dropped. A later analysis removed several hundred highly shared, low-generation-probability nucleotide sequences to deal with suspected cross-contamination and a sequencing artifact. In a later analysis, a clonal expansion index for each public chain was calculated from normalized within-repertoire ranks of inferred template counts. A later analysis computed generation probabilities with a VDJ recombination model fitted to out-of-frame rearrangements, and checked the results against IGoR. In a later analysis, TCR-TCR, TCR-HLA and TCR-CMV co-occurrence was scored with hypergeometric tests, and a repertoire-size bias correction was applied to TCR pairs. To estimate false discovery rates, a later analysis permuted the HLA or CMV assignments 20 times. A later analysis grouped co-occurring TCRs with DBSCAN, adding TCRdist sequence similarity when clustering within HLA-allele-positive subsets. For co-occurrence clustering, repertoires with fewer than 30,000 or more than 120,000 public chains were excluded, along with five repertoires with anomalous nucleotide sharing. TCRdb retrieved this table from immuneACCESS and kept in-frame rearrangements only. Not all clones are present; in checked studies, unresolved V genes account for under half, and no reason is known for the remainder. The DNA was the basis for D and trimming; V, J and clone size are from that table. This sample gives roughly 110,000 clones in total; roughly four fifths of them show up just once. About 6.1% of the sample is taken by the ten largest.

The junction shows trimming of 0 bases on V and 2 bases on J, plus 10 bases between the germline ends. The germline V gene yields SGHRS for CDR1 and YFSETQ for CDR2. The CDR3 sequence holds 15 residues, the cysteine and phenylalanine included. The retained sequence is limited to the CDR3, 45 bases, with the frame set at the first base. The rearrangement joined TRBV5-1 to TRBJ2-3; the D gene identity is not certain. The receptor's source is a woman aged 45-60 years in good health and CMV-seropositive. Input material: PBMCs. Here is the DNA: TGCGCCAGCAGCTTGGCTGGAGCCCCCACAGATACGCAGTATTTT. Protein translation: CASSLAGAPTDTQYF.